The clone carrying this TCR beta chain is a singleton in its sample. Its antigen is not known. Trimming left V 4 bases short and J 1 base short, with 10 bases between. CDR1 and CDR2 from the germline V gene are MDHEN and SYDVKM. This CDR3 is 14 amino acids long. The data were taken from a study of cytomegalovirus exposure and HLA in healthy donors. Study conclusions and caveats: Many donors carried some public TCRs, although rarity characterized most TCR sequences.

With 60 Vbeta and 13 Jbeta primers, the PCR was carried out. As originally analysed: Per a later analysis, the number of unique TCR beta chains was around 80 million, of which about 11 million were shared. Some clones are missing from TCRdb's copy, which holds only in-frame ones; the method was immunoSEQ multiplex PCR. For V, J and clone size, that table is used; D and trimming come from the DNA. The sample holds roughly 150,000 clones, roughly 81% seen once. The source of this sequence is a young woman in good health and CMV-seronegative. J is TRBJ2-5 and V is TRBV28, with D unresolved. Sample: PBMCs. This CDR3 reads CASSSPGPQETQYF. DNA of the CDR3: TGTGCCAGCAGTTCTCCTGGCCCCCAAGAGACCCAGTACTTC.